This paragraph reports one T cell receptor (beta chain). In the PCR, 60 Vbeta and 13 Jbeta primers were used. Sequenced by immunoSEQ multiplex PCR; TCRdb stores in-frame clones only, minus some. Of roughly 80,000 clones listed, roughly 74% are singletons. This entry is derived from a study of cytomegalovirus exposure and HLA in healthy donors. CDR1 and CDR2 (germline): MNHEY, SMNVEV (reference sequence). V dropped 6 bases and J dropped 3 bases, with 14 bases sitting between them. The CDR3 spans 14 residues. The J gene is TRBJ2-5, the V gene TRBV27; tentative D call: TRBD1 (6 bases). The receptor's source is a woman aged 45-65 years in good health and CMV-seropositive. The sequencing input was PBMCs. The CDR3: CASSRIRTEETQYF. The CDR3 nucleotides are TGTGCCAGCAGCCGCATAAGGACAGAAGAGACCCAGTACTTC.